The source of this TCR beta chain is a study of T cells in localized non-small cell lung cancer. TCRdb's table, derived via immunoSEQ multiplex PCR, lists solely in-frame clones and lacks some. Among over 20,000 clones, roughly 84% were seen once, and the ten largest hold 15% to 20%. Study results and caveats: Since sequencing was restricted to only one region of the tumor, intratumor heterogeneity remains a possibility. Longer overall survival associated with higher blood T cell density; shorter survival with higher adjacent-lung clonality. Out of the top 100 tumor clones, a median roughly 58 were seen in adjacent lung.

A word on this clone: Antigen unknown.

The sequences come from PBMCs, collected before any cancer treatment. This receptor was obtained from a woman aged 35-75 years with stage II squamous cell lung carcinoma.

The DNA of the CDR3 is TGTGCCAGCAGCGTAAGTTGGGCGGGTGTTGAGCAGTTCTTC. Translated: CASSVSWAGVEQFF. This chain uses TRBV9 with TRBJ2-1; tentative D call: TRBD2 (5 bases). Germline values: CDR1 SGDLS, CDR2 YYNGEE. The V and J ends lost 1 base and 9 bases respectively, with 14 bases between them. The CDR3 has 14 amino acids.